A single sample gave rise to the 15 T cell receptor beta chains below, sequenced in a study of blood T cell repertoires in COVID-19. Data came from immunoSEQ multiplex PCR; TCRdb stores just in-frame clones and leaves some out. The repertoire holds about 250,000 clones, around 83% seen once, with just over 8.5% in the top ten. The source material was peripheral blood. These receptor sequences come from a man aged 35-49 years with active or convalescent COVID-19.

This rearrangement joins TRBV10-3 to TRBJ1-2, with TRBD1 as a possible D gene (5 bases). Per germline, CDR1 ENHRY and CDR2 SYGVKD. The CDR3 consists of 12 residues. V lost 6 bases and J lost 5, with 10 bases in between. The CDR3 DNA reads TGTGCCATCAGCGAATCAGGGTATGGCTACACCTTC. Its protein product is CAISESGYGYTF.

In nucleotides, the CDR3 is TGTGCCAGCAGCTTAGGTTATGCGGTTTACTACGAGCAGTACTTC. It translates to CASSLGYAVYYEQYF. J is TRBJ2-7 and V is TRBV7-8; D is unresolved. The CDR3 is 15 residues long. The germline CDR1 and CDR2 sequences are SGHVS and FQNEAQ. Trimming took off 1 base at V and 3 bases at J, with 13 bases between the two ends. Full variable domain (outside the CDR3, taken from reference TRBV7-8 and TRBJ2-7): GAGVSQSPRYKVAKRGQDVALRCDPISGHVSLFWYQQALGQGPEFLTYFQNEAQLDKSGLPSDRFFAERPEGSVSTLKIQRTQQEDSAVYLCASSLGYAVYYEQYFGPGTRLTVT.

A few counts support this clone. This rearrangement joins TRBV6-5 to TRBJ1-2, with D perhaps matching TRBD1 (6 bases). CDR3 size: 12 residues. Germline V gene lookup returns CDR1 MNHEY and CDR2 SVGAGI. V was trimmed by 7 bases and J by 6 bases, leaving 12 bases between them. CDR3 DNA: TGTGCCAGCACTGCCAACAGGGATGGCTACACCTTC. This encodes CASTANRDGYTF.

With respect to this clone: This CDR3 is also generated by other DNA sequences in the sample. This chain joins TRBV18 and TRBJ1-1, with 8 bases fitting TRBD1. The CDR3 sequence is 16 residues long. V dropped 1 base and J dropped 1; count of bases not matched to a gene: 5. Germline V gives CDR1 KGHSH, CDR2 LQKENI. The CDR3 sequence: CASSPLEGQANTEAFF. The CDR3 nucleotides read TGTGCCAGCTCACCACTGGAGGGACAGGCGAACACTGAAGCTTTCTTT.

The genes are TRBV28 and TRBJ1-1, with no clear D. The CDR3 sequence is 9 residues long. Germline V gene data show CDR1 as MDHEN and CDR2 as SYDVKM. Trimming removed 10 bases from V and 14 bases from J, with 14 bases in between. This CDR3 reads CATGGRYFF. In DNA, the CDR3 is TGTGCCACAGGCGGGAGGTACTTCTTT.

Points on this clone: Possible read error: a much larger clone is one base away. The chain employs TRBV6-2 or TRBV6-3 and TRBJ2-7; D remains ambiguous. Looked up from germline, CDR1 is MNHEY and CDR2 is SVGEGT. There are 11 residues in the CDR3. Trimming removed 4 bases from V and 3 bases from J, with 4 bases in between. The CDR3: CASSFSYEQYF. Written as DNA, the CDR3 is TGTGCCAGCAGTTTCAGCTACGAGCAGTACTTC.

The chain carries TRBV3-1 (or the pseudogene TRBV3-2) and TRBJ1-1; D uncertain. The CDR3 sequence is 15 residues long. Trimming cost V 1 base and J 4 bases, with 13 bases left between them. Germline V gives CDR1 LGHDT, CDR2 YNNKEL (reference sequence). CDR3 residues: CASSQGFAVGTEAFF. The DNA for the CDR3 is TGTGCCAGCAGCCAAGGCTTCGCGGTGGGCACTGAAGCTTTCTTT.

CDR3 amino acids: CASTRGQGSLGEQYF. In DNA, the CDR3 is TGCGCCAGCACGCGTGGACAGGGGTCGTTGGGGGAGCAGTACTTC. The chain recombines TRBV5-1 with TRBJ2-7; TRBD1 matches at 9 bases. V trimming: 6 bases; J trimming: 7 bases; junction bases outside the gene matches: 14. This CDR3 spans 15 amino acids. Looked up from germline, CDR1 is SGHRS and CDR2 is YFSETQ.

The V call is TRBV5-1, the J call TRBJ2-7; D is perhaps TRBD1 (6 bases). With 3 bases removed from V and 6 bases from J, the gap between germline ends came to 16 bases. Germline lookup yields CDR1 SGHRS and CDR2 YFSETQ. The CDR3 spans 14 residues. In DNA form, the CDR3 reads TGCGCCAGCAGCTCCAGGGGTTTGATTGTCGAGCAGTACTTC. It is translated as CASSSRGLIVEQYF.

The J gene is TRBJ1-1, the V gene TRBV5-1; TRBD1 aligns across 7 bases. CDR3 length equals 15 residues. CDR1 is SGHRS and CDR2 is YFSETQ in the germline V gene. V trimming: 3 bases; J trimming: 1 base; junction bases outside the gene matches: 6. CDR3 DNA: TGCGCCAGCAGCTACGGGACAGCTGGGAACACTGAAGCTTTCTTT. This gives the protein CASSYGTAGNTEAFF.

In the case of this clone: Being one base from a much bigger clone, this may be a read error. The genes are TRBV27 and TRBJ1-1; no clear D. The ends were cut back, 6 bases at V and 1 base at J, with 3 bases in the middle. CDR3 length: 11 amino acids. Germline lookup yields CDR1 MNHEY and CDR2 SMNVEV (reference sequence). The CDR3 DNA is TGTGCCAGCAGCTCGAACACTGAAGCTTTCTTT. As protein: CASSSNTEAFF.

This sequence joins TRBV28 and TRBJ2-1; D is uncertain. CDR3 length equals 14 residues. Looked up from germline, CDR1 is MDHEN and CDR2 is SYDVKM. The ends were cut back, 0 bases at V and 5 bases at J, with 8 bases in the middle. DNA for the CDR3: TGTGCCAGCAGTTTATGGTTAGGAGACAATGAGCAGTTCTTC. Its translation is CASSLWLGDNEQFF. The variable domain in full, completed from reference TRBV28 and TRBJ2-1, reads DVKVTQSSRYLVKRTGEKVFLECVQDMDHENMFWYRQDPGLGLRLIYFSYDVKMKEKGDIPEGYSVSREKKERFSLILESASTNQTSMYLCASSLWLGDNEQFFGPGTRLTVL.

The chain is built from TRBV9 and TRBJ1-2; 9 nucleotides agree with TRBD1. After removal of 4 bases from V and 8 bases from J, the junction contained 15 bases not matched to a gene. The CDR3 loop spans 16 amino acids. Germline loops: CDR1 SGDLS, CDR2 YYNGEE. For the CDR3, the DNA is TGTGCCAGCAGCAGGGCCCCCGGGACAGGGACCTACGGCTACACCTTC. This encodes CASSRAPGTGTYGYTF.

This clone was detected once. The rearrangement links TRBV30 to TRBJ2-7; 9 bases agree with TRBD1. The CDR3 length is 15 residues. CDR1 is GTSNPN and CDR2 is SVGIG in the germline V gene (reference sequence). V gave up 1 base and J gave up 2 bases; unmatched junction bases: 6. CDR3 in amino acids: CAWSGKGQGTYEQYF. CDR3 DNA: TGTGCCTGGAGTGGAAAGGGACAGGGAACCTACGAGCAGTACTTC.

With regard to this clone: Different DNA sequences within this sample yield the same CDR3. This chain connects TRBV7-3 to TRBJ1-1; 8 bases map to TRBD1. The V gene's germline CDR1 is SGHTA and CDR2 FQGTGA. The CDR3 has 13 residues. V gave up 4 bases and J gave up 5 bases; unmatched junction bases: 3. Written as DNA, the CDR3 is TGTGCCAGCAGCTCTCAGGGGGCAACTGAAGCTTTCTTT. It codes for CASSSQGATEAFF.